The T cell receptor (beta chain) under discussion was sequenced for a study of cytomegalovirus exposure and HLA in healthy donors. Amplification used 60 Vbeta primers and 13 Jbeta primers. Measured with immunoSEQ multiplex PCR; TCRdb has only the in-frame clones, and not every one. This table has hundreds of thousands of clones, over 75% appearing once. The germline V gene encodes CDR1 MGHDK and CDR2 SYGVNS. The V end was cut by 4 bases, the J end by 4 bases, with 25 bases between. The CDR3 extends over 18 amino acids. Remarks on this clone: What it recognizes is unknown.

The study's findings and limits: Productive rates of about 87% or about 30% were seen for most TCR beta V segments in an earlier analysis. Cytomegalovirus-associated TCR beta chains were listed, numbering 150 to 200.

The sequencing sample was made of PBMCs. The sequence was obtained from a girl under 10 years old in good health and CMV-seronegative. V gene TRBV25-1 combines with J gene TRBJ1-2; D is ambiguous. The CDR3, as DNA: TGTGCCAGCAGTGCCCAAGGTCCAGGCCCCCTTATTGGCTATGGCTACACCTTC. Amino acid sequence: CASSAQGPGPLIGYGYTF.